Each of the 12 T cell receptor beta chains below was sequenced from the same sample in a study of CD8+ T cells in alopecia areata. Stated treatment: oral pan-JAK inhibitor, 5-10 mg twice daily. As the sequencing template, cDNA was produced by extracting RNA and reverse transcribing it. Repertoires were generated with immunoSEQ multiplex PCR, while TCRdb's copy carries only in-frame clones and drops some. Of 150,000 to 200,000 clones in the sample, about three fifths were seen once. The sample consisted of CD4+ T cells sorted from blood, taken around week 49, from a patient treated with tofacitinib. The receptors were gathered from a human donor with alopecia areata.

This rearrangement joins TRBV29-1 to TRBJ1-2; 10 bases line up with TRBD1. CDR3 length: 14 amino acids. CDR1 and CDR2 (germline): SQVTM, ANQGSEA. Trimming took 7 bases from V and 3 from J; bases not matched to a gene: 8. This CDR3 reads CSASDRGKDYGYTF. The CDR3 region has the DNA TGCAGCGCTTCGGACAGGGGGAAGGACTATGGCTACACCTTC. Complete variable domain (other parts from reference TRBV29-1 and TRBJ1-2): SAVISQKPSRDICQRGTSLTIQCQVDSQVTMMFWYRQQPGQSLTLIATANQGSEATYESGFVIDKFPISRPNLTFSTLTVSNMSPEDSSIYLCSASDRGKDYGYTFGSGTRLTVV.

This chain joins TRBV5-8 and TRBJ2-6; 8 bases match TRBD1. From germline, CDR1 is SGHTS and CDR2 YDEGEE. CDR3 length equals 17 residues. V lost 0 bases, J lost 4 bases, and 6 bases stayed unmatched. The CDR3 loop is CASSLDRGARGANVLTF. For the CDR3, the DNA is TGTGCCAGCAGCTTGGACAGGGGGGCACGAGGGGCCAACGTCCTGACTTTC. Full variable domain (rest looked up from reference TRBV5-8 and TRBJ2-6): EAGVTQSPTHLIKTRGQQATLRCSPISGHTSVYWYQQALGLGLQFLLWYDEGEERNRGNFPPRFSGRQFPNYSSELNVNALELEDSALYLCASSLDRGARGANVLTFGAGSRLTVL.

About this clone: Additional DNA sequences in this sample encode the identical CDR3. The chain couples TRBV15 to TRBJ2-1, with TRBD2 matching 7 bases. In germline, CDR1 is LNHNV, CDR2 YYDKDF (reference sequence). The CDR3 is 14 residues long. With V trimmed by 1 base and J by 6 bases, 3 bases remained unmatched. This CDR3 is CATSRAGGGNEQFF. For the CDR3, the DNA is TGTGCCACCAGCAGAGCGGGCGGGGGCAATGAGCAGTTCTTC.

The sample holds a few counts of this clone. The chain carries TRBV5-6 and TRBJ1-5; D ambiguous. Germline CDR1 SGHDT, CDR2 YYEEEE. The CDR3 sequence is 13 residues long. Deletions cut 0 bases from V and 7 bases from J, with 8 bases between. The CDR3 nucleotides read TGTGCCAGCAGCTTGGGGATTTCGCAGCCCCAGCATTTT. Translating gives CASSLGISQPQHF.

The rearrangement links TRBV9 to TRBJ1-4; 8 nucleotides match TRBD1. Germline assignment: CDR1 SGDLS and CDR2 YYNGEE. Germline trimming cut 2 bases from V and 5 bases from J; bases unmatched to any gene: 5. The CDR3 is 15 residues long. DNA for the CDR3: TGTGCCAGCAGCGTGAGGACAGGGAGGAATGAAAAACTGTTTTTT. It is translated as CASSVRTGRNEKLFF.

The gene calls are TRBV7-2 and TRBJ1-5; D is unclear. The CDR3 covers 12 residues. In germline, CDR1 is SGHTA, CDR2 FQGNSA. Deletions cut 4 bases from V and 8 bases from J, with 9 bases between. The CDR3 protein is CASSSNSEPQHF. CDR3 in DNA: TGTGCCAGCAGCTCAAACTCCGAGCCCCAGCATTTT.

This clone appeared a few times. The identical CDR3 is also encoded by other nucleotide sequences in the sample. V is TRBV30 and J is TRBJ1-1; D is perhaps TRBD1 (6 bases). The V gene lost 0 bases and the J gene lost 8 bases, with 7 bases spanning the gap. The CDR3 is 11 amino acids. Germline CDR1 and CDR2: GTSNPN and SVGIG (reference sequence). The CDR3 nucleotides read TGTGCCTGGAGTGTAGGGACAGAAGCTTTCTTT. Residues: CAWSVGTEAFF. The full variable domain, rest sourced from reference TRBV30 and TRBJ1-1, is SQTIHQWPATLVQPVGSPLSLECTVEGTSNPNLYWYRQAAGRGLQLLFYSVGIGQISSEVPQNLSASRPQDRQFILSSKKLLLSDSGFYLCAWSVGTEAFFGQGTRLTVV.

This clone has just a few counts. This same CDR3 is encoded by further DNA sequences in the sample. The chain recombines TRBV29-1 with TRBJ2-1; a possible D gene is TRBD2 (6 bases). The germline gives CDR1 SQVTM, CDR2 ANQGSEA. The V end lost 4 bases, the J end lost 0 bases, and 10 bases lay between the germline ends. This CDR3 has 14 amino acids. This CDR3 reads CSVARGSSYNEQFF. CDR3 coding DNA: TGCAGCGTTGCTCGGGGGAGCTCCTACAATGAGCAGTTCTTC.

The chain uses TRBV18 and TRBJ1-6; tentatively, D is TRBD1 (5 bases). Trimming removed 6 bases from V and 7 bases from J, with 16 bases in between. Germline CDR1 and CDR2: KGHSH and LQKENI. This CDR3 comprises 15 residues. This CDR3 reads CASSKARARNSPLHF. The CDR3 DNA is TGTGCCAGCTCCAAAGCCAGGGCGCGGAATTCACCCCTCCACTTT. Based on the CDR3 plus reference TRBV18 and TRBJ1-6, the full variable domain is NAGVMQNPRHLVRRRGQEARLRCSPMKGHSHVYWYRQLPEEGLKFMVYLQKENIIDESGMPKERFSAEFPKEGPSILRIQQVVRGDSAAYFCASSKARARNSPLHFGNGTRLTVT.

V gene TRBV14 combines with J gene TRBJ2-6; D may be TRBD1 (5 bases). The CDR3 sequence is 14 residues long. Between the trimmed V and J ends, which lost 3 bases and 2 bases, there was a span of 5 bases. Germline V lookup: CDR1 SGHDN, CDR2 FVKESK. The CDR3 sequence: CASSHRAGANVLTF. The CDR3 region has the DNA TGTGCCAGCAGCCACAGGGCTGGGGCCAACGTCCTGACTTTC.

This chain uses TRBV29-1 with TRBJ1-2; D possibly corresponds to TRBD1 (5 bases). Trimming shortened V by 1 base and J by 4 bases, and 16 bases separated the two germline ends. The CDR3 extends over 15 amino acids. In germline, CDR1 is SQVTM, CDR2 ANQGSEA. The CDR3: CSVEVVIMGTYGYTF. CDR3 in DNA: TGCAGCGTTGAAGTTGTGATTATGGGGACCTATGGCTACACCTTC.

A few counts support this clone. The rearrangement links TRBV29-1 to TRBJ2-7; D gene unclear. The V end lost 3 bases, the J end lost 1 base, and 10 bases lay between the germline ends. The CDR3 has 13 amino acids. Looked up from germline, CDR1 is SQVTM and CDR2 is ANQGSEA. The DNA of the CDR3 is TGCAGCGTTGACCGTGACGGGTCCTACGAGCAGTACTTC. This gives the protein CSVDRDGSYEQYF.